This T cell receptor beta chain was captured in a study of cytomegalovirus exposure and HLA in healthy donors. Germline values: CDR1 SGHAT, CDR2 FQNNGV. The CDR3 runs to 16 residues. V shed 3 bases, J shed 0 bases, and the junction held 5 bases outside the gene matches. With 60 Vbeta and 13 Jbeta primers, the PCR was carried out. Assay: immunoSEQ multiplex PCR; the TCRdb copy retains only in-frame clones and omits some. Of 120,000 or so clones listed, 60% to 85% are singletons. General study results and limits: Researchers reported in a later analysis that common viral pathogens appeared linked to several top clusters. The study listed roughly 150 cytomegalovirus-associated TCR beta chains.

A word on this clone: What it recognizes is unknown.

The sequenced material came from PBMCs. The J gene is TRBJ1-3, the V gene TRBV11-2; TRBD1 matches 7 bases. The TCR comes from a man in his thirties or forties in good health and CMV-seronegative. The CDR3 sequence is CASSLGQYNSGNTIYF. The DNA for the CDR3 is TGTGCCAGCAGCTTGGGACAGTACAACTCTGGAAACACCATATATTTT.